This T cell receptor beta chain emerged from a study of T cells after posttransplantation cyclophosphamide. The study's findings and limits: After PTCy, TRB diversity resembled that of CNI/methotrexate controls. Later post-transplant blood repertoires were often dominated by donor CD8+ memory clones.

Method: immunoSEQ multiplex PCR; TCRdb's copy keeps in-frame clones and lacks some. The sample has 15,000 to 20,000 clones, around 85% seen once; the top ten hold 28%. J was trimmed by 1 base and V by 2 bases; bases with no gene match: 3. Germline V gives CDR1 SEHNR, CDR2 FQNEAQ (reference sequence). The CDR3 is 16 residues long. A note on this clone: The antigen remains undetermined.

Control samples came 1 year after myeloablative marrow transplants with methotrexate plus calcineurin inhibitor. Specimen: PBMCs, collected after allogeneic stem cell transplant with calcineurin inhibitor and methotrexate. This clonotype originated in a female patient aged 18 to 35 who received an allogeneic stem cell transplant from an unrelated donor, was CMV-positive, and had acute and chronic GVHD. Some T cells may be the graft donor's. The gene calls are TRBV7-9 and TRBJ2-2; 8 positions agree with TRBD1. CDR3 sequence reads: CASSLRGQVNTGELFF. The CDR3 DNA follows: TGTGCCAGCAGCTTAAGGGGACAGGTGAACACCGGGGAGCTGTTTTTT.